The 18 T cell receptor beta chains below all came from one sample that was sequenced in a study of T-cell memory formation after mild COVID-19. MiXCR, applied by TCRdb to the 5' RACE reads, yields one record per CDR3 protein. The sample includes approximately 350,000 distinct CDR3 sequences, 13% to 15% seen only once; the top ten take approximately 20%. Sequencing input: PBMCs or a T cell subset sorted from them (not recorded which). The receptor source for this set is a man in his late teens or twenties who had mild COVID-19 (a few samples of this study predate the infection). Cell type and time point are not known.

This clonotype was observed at least ten times. This sequence joins TRBV20-1 and TRBJ2-3, with D unresolved. Germline loops: CDR1 DFQATT, CDR2 SNEGSKA (reference sequence). The CDR3 has 12 residues. V was cut by 1 base and J by 2 bases, with 4 bases left in between. The CDR3 nucleotides are TGCAGTGCTAGAGTGCCCACAGATACGCAGTATTTT. This sequence encodes CSARVPTDTQYF.

CDR3 in amino acids: CASSQEDRNIQYF. For the CDR3, the DNA is TGCGCCAGCAGCCAAGAAGACAGGAACATTCAGTACTTC. The chain joins TRBV4-1 to TRBJ2-4, with a possible D match to TRBD1 (6 bases). This CDR3 has 13 amino acids. Germline CDR1 and CDR2: MGHRA and YSYEKL. V was clipped by 0 bases and J by 7 bases, with 7 bases between them.

The rearrangement uses TRBV6-5 and TRBJ2-7, with 10 bases fitting TRBD1. With V trimmed by 6 bases and J by 5 bases, 7 bases remained unmatched. This CDR3 is built from 14 residues. Looked up from germline, CDR1 is MNHEY and CDR2 is SVGAGI. The CDR3 DNA is TGTGCCAGCAGGGGACAGGGGATGAGAGACGAGCAGTACGTC. Residues: CASRGQGMRDEQYV.

This clonotype has only a few counts. This sequence joins TRBV28 and TRBJ1-1; D is unresolved. The length of the CDR3 is 14 residues. Trimming removed 3 bases from V and 7 bases from J, with 15 bases in between. Per germline, CDR1 MDHEN and CDR2 SYDVKM. CDR3 sequence: CASSFEGAADEAFF. DNA of the CDR3: TGTGCCAGCAGTTTTGAGGGAGCGGCCGATGAAGCTTTCTTT. Drawing the rest from reference TRBV28 and TRBJ1-1, the complete variable domain is DVKVTQSSRYLVKRTGEKVFLECVQDMDHENMFWYRQDPGLGLRLIYFSYDVKMKEKGDIPEGYSVSREKKERFSLILESASTNQTSMYLCASSFEGAADEAFFGQGTRLTVV.

The chain has TRBV5-5 and TRBJ2-7, with a possible D match to TRBD1 (6 bases). V lost 0 bases and J 12 bases, leaving 16 bases between the germline ends. CDR1 SGHKS and CDR2 YYEKEE come from the germline V gene (reference sequence). The CDR3 loop spans 13 amino acids. CDR3 DNA sequence: TGTGCCAGCAGCTTGGGGCAGGGGTTATATCCGTACTTC. Protein: CASSLGQGLYPYF.

This clonotype occurred a few times. The rearrangement uses TRBV7-2 and TRBJ2-3, with no clear D. V dropped 5 bases and J dropped 0 bases, with 12 bases sitting between them. Germline CDR1 reads SGHTA; CDR2 reads FQGNSA. This CDR3 spans 15 amino acids. CDR3 in amino acids: CASSPKRRSTDTQYF. CDR3 DNA sequence: TGTGCCAGCAGCCCCAAACGGAGAAGCACAGATACGCAGTATTTT.

V and J are TRBV10-3 and TRBJ2-7; 7 bases are a match to TRBD1. CDR3 length: 13 amino acids. The V gene end was trimmed by 10 bases and the J gene end by 5 bases; junction bases not matched to a gene: 11. The V gene's germline CDR1 is ENHRY and CDR2 SYGVKD. The CDR3 loop reads CATSTGNINEQYF. The DNA for the CDR3 is TGTGCCACCTCGACAGGGAACATAAACGAGCAGTACTTC.

This clonotype has more than one count but fewer than ten. The V call is TRBV12-3 or TRBV12-4, the J call TRBJ1-1, with D unclear. This CDR3 is 14 amino acids long. V lost 2 bases and J 1 base, leaving 8 bases between the germline ends. The CDR3 sequence is CASSLNAGNTEAFF. The CDR3 coding sequence is TGTGCCAGCAGTTTAAATGCGGGGAACACTGAAGCTTTCTTT.

The chain recombines TRBV5-1 with TRBJ2-7; tentative D call: TRBD2 (5 bases). The germline gives CDR1 SGHRS, CDR2 YFSETQ. This CDR3 has 15 residues. V was pared by 0 bases and J by 3 bases, with 13 bases between. The CDR3 sequence is CASSLAGVEGYEQYF. The CDR3 DNA is TGCGCCAGCAGCTTGGCCGGGGTAGAAGGCTACGAGCAGTACTTC.

V gene TRBV15 combines with J gene TRBJ1-6; D is possibly TRBD1 (5 bases). Trimming removed 5 bases at V and 4 bases at J, with 21 bases between. The germline V gene encodes CDR1 LNHNV and CDR2 YYDKDF (reference sequence). The CDR3 has 18 residues. This chain's CDR3 is CATSVHRGRQPYNSPLHF. CDR3 nucleotides: TGTGCCACCAGCGTCCACCGGGGGAGACAACCTTATAATTCACCCCTCCACTTT.

The gene calls are TRBV5-6 and TRBJ2-4, with D hard to call. This CDR3 has 15 residues. The V gene lost 0 bases and the J gene lost 0 bases, with 7 bases spanning the gap. The germline CDR1 and CDR2 sequences are SGHDT and YYEEEE. The CDR3 protein is CASSLEGTAKNIQYF. As DNA, the CDR3 is TGTGCCAGCAGCTTGGAGGGTACAGCCAAAAACATTCAGTACTTC.

This clonotype has a handful of counts. This chain connects TRBV7-9 to TRBJ2-4, with D tentatively TRBD1 (5 bases). The V end lost 5 bases, the J end lost 8 bases, and 19 bases lay between the germline ends. From germline, CDR1 is SEHNR and CDR2 FQNEAQ (reference sequence). This CDR3 region has 15 residues. The chain's CDR3 is CASSHPRALRYIQYF. The CDR3 DNA reads TGTGCCAGCAGCCACCCCAGGGCCTTGAGGTACATTCAGTACTTC.

The chain combines TRBV12-5 with TRBJ2-3; 15 nucleotides agree with TRBD2. From germline, CDR1 is LGHNT and CDR2 FRNRAP. The CDR3 spans 20 residues. V dropped 3 bases and J dropped 0; count of bases not matched to a gene: 10. In DNA, the CDR3 is TGTGCTAGTGGTTTCTTCGGACTAGCGGGGGGGCGTGCTAGCACAGATACGCAGTATTTT. This codes for CASGFFGLAGGRASTDTQYF.

The chain employs TRBV6-2 or TRBV6-3 and TRBJ2-3; TRBD2 matches 7 bases. Unmatched junction bases numbered 12, after V lost 6 bases and J lost 3 bases. The CDR3 spans 16 residues. Per germline, CDR1 MNHEY and CDR2 SVGEGT. The CDR3 spells CASSHPLAGVTDTQYF. The CDR3 DNA is TGTGCCAGCAGCCACCCCCTGGCGGGGGTGACAGATACGCAGTATTTT.

This CDR3 is CASSQVPPGETKNIQYF. CDR3 nucleotide sequence: TGTGCCAGCAGCCAAGTCCCACCAGGGGAAACCAAAAACATTCAGTACTTC. The rearrangement joins TRBV4-2 to TRBJ2-4; the D gene is possibly TRBD1 (6 bases). CDR1 and CDR2 (germline): LGHNA, YNFKEQ. The CDR3 runs to 17 residues. V lost 1 base and J 2 bases, leaving 15 bases between the germline ends.

This clonotype has just a few counts. This rearrangement joins TRBV5-1 to TRBJ2-3; 11 bases align to TRBD1. CDR3 size: 15 residues. The germline gives CDR1 SGHRS, CDR2 YFSETQ. Trimming cost V 2 bases and J 3 bases; bases outside gene matches: 2. CDR3 residues: CASSFGDRGTDTQYF. The CDR3 nucleotides read TGCGCCAGCAGCTTTGGGGACAGGGGGACAGATACGCAGTATTTT.

This clonotype came up many times. DNA of the CDR3: TGTGCCAGCAGTGACAGGGCGAACACTGAAGCTTTCTTT. Protein product: CASSDRANTEAFF. V and J are TRBV2 and TRBJ1-1; weak D call: TRBD1 (5 bases). The CDR3 is 13 residues long. CDR1 and CDR2 from the germline V gene are SNHLY and FYNNEI. V was trimmed by 3 bases and J by 1 base, leaving 6 bases between them. Supplemented by reference TRBV2 and TRBJ1-1, the full variable domain reads EPEVTQTPSHQVTQMGQEVILRCVPISNHLYFYWYRQILGQKVEFLVSFYNNEISEKSEIFDDQFSVERPDGSNFTLKIRSTKLEDSAMYFCASSDRANTEAFFGQGTRLTVV.

This clonotype occurred a few times. The chain has TRBV5-1 and TRBJ2-5; D not resolved. This CDR3 has 13 residues. With 5 bases removed from V and 3 bases from J, the gap between germline ends came to 11 bases. Per germline, CDR1 SGHRS and CDR2 YFSETQ. The CDR3, as DNA: TGCGCCAGCAGTGGAGTGACTGAAGAGACCCAGTACTTC. It translates to CASSGVTEETQYF.